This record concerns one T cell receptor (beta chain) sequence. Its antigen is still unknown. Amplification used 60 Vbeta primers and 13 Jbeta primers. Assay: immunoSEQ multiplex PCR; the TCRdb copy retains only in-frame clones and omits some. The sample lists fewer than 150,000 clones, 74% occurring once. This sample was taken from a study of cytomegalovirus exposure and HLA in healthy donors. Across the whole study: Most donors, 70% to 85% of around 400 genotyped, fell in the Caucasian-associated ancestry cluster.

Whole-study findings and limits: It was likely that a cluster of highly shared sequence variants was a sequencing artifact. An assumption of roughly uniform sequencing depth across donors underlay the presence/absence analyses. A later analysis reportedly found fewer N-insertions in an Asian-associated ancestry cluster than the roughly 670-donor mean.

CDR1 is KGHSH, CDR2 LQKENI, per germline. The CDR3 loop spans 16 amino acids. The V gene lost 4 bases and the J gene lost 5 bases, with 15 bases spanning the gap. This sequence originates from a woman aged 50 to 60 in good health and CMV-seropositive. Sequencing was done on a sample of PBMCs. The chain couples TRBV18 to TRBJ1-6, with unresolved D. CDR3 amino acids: CASSLISPEDNSPLHF. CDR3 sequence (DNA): TGTGCCAGCTCACTCATATCCCCCGAGGATAATTCACCCCTCCACTTT.